This TCR beta chain emerged from a study of T cell responses to AZD1222 COVID-19 vaccine. Whole-study results and caveats: Donors, mostly white British, included more females; clonal diversity was possibly underestimated.

The assay was immunoSEQ multiplex PCR, and TCRdb's table has in-frame clones only and misses some. In the table there are more than 85,000 clones, about four fifths of which are singletons. In the case of this clone: The antigen remains undetermined.

Per the germline V gene, CDR1 is SQVTM and CDR2 is ANQGSEA. This CDR3 is built from 13 residues. V was trimmed by 4 bases and J by 5 bases, leaving 14 bases between them. The chain employs TRBV29-1 and TRBJ2-5; maybe TRBD2 (5 bases). This TCR was sampled from an adult in good health. The sample here was peripheral blood, taken on day 0 of AZD1222 vaccination. The CDR3 is CSVAINWEETQYF. The CDR3 DNA follows: TGCAGCGTTGCGATAAACTGGGAGGAGACCCAGTACTTC.